These 24 T cell receptor beta chains were all obtained from the same sample, sequenced in a study of shared clonotypes between healthy human individuals (TCRdb year 2020). The library relied on the immunoSEQ multiplex PCR assay. TCRdb took this table from immuneACCESS and kept in-frame rearrangements with V and J called. Such tables lack part of the clones; where checked against another copy, unresolved V genes explain under half of the gap, and the rest is unexplained. Within this sample are around 2.5 million clones, with over 85% of them counted one time only. Of the sample, around 0.37% falls within the top ten clones. The specimen was naive CD4+ T cells from PBMCs. The intended sense of this specimen's cell subset or site label: CD45RA+ positively selected. These receptors were obtained from a man in his late teens or twenties in good health. Some clones in this sample may be carry-over from other donors' samples.

This clone was seen just once. The V gene is TRBV29-1, the J gene TRBJ2-1; D might be TRBD1 or TRBD2, each matching 5 bases. V was shortened by 3 bases and J by 2 bases, with 14 bases between the two germline ends. The germline gives CDR1 SQVTM, CDR2 ANQGSEA. CDR3 length: 15 residues. The CDR3 region has the DNA TGCAGCGTTGATCTTTCGGGGACGCCCTACAATGAGCAGTTCTTC. Its protein product is CSVDLSGTPYNEQFF.

This clone occurred once. J is TRBJ2-1 and V is TRBV9, with D uncertain. Germline V CDR1 and CDR2: SGDLS, YYNGEE. The V end was cut by 4 bases, the J end by 1 base, with 9 bases between. This CDR3 region has 14 residues. Here the CDR3 reads CASSPTNSYNEQFF. DNA for the CDR3: TGTGCCAGCAGCCCTACGAATTCCTACAATGAGCAGTTCTTC.

To note about this clone: Other DNA sequences in this specimen translate into the identical CDR3. This sequence joins TRBV6-5 and TRBJ1-6; D ambiguous. The CDR3 is 12 amino acids. Trimming removed 2 bases from V and 7 bases from J, with 3 bases in between. Germline values: CDR1 MNHEY, CDR2 SVGAGI. The CDR3 DNA is TGTGCCAGCAGTTACCCCAATTCACCCCTCCACTTT. Its protein is CASSYPNSPLHF.

CDR3 sequence reads: CASSRIYRGPGNTIYF. CDR3 in DNA: TGTGCCAGCAGCAGAATTTACAGGGGGCCGGGAAACACCATATATTTT. V gene TRBV6-4 combines with J gene TRBJ1-3; 9 bases align to TRBD1. Germline V gene sequence: CDR1 MRHNA, CDR2 SNTAGT. The J segment lost 4 bases and the V segment lost 6 bases, leaving 10 bases of the junction unmatched. The CDR3 covers 16 residues.

This chain uses TRBV5-1 with TRBJ2-1, with 7 bases identical to TRBD1. The V gene end was trimmed by 4 bases and the J gene end by 3 bases; junction bases not matched to a gene: 4. Germline V gene sequence: CDR1 SGHRS, CDR2 YFSETQ. The CDR3 runs 14 residues. CDR3 coding DNA: TGCGCCAGCAGCGCACAGGGGATCTACAATGAGCAGTTCTTC. The encoded protein is CASSAQGIYNEQFF.

This chain connects TRBV6-6 to TRBJ2-2, with 7 nucleotides matching TRBD1. The V and J ends lost 2 bases and 3 bases, in that order; junction bases with no gene match: 3. Germline CDR1 MNHNY, CDR2 SVGAGI (reference sequence). This CDR3 has 15 amino acids. The CDR3 region has the DNA TGTGCCAGCAGTTACCCGGGACAGTACACCGGGGAGCTGTTTTTT. Protein product: CASSYPGQYTGELFF.

The CDR3 protein is CASSEWGAYYGYTF. CDR3 nucleotide sequence: TGTGCCAGCAGTGAATGGGGGGCTTACTATGGCTACACCTTC. The V call is TRBV6-1, the J call TRBJ1-2; TRBD1 might be the D (6 bases). V lost 2 bases and J 3 bases, leaving 10 bases between the germline ends. The CDR3 is 14 residues long. Germline CDR1 and CDR2: MNHNS and SASEGT.

This chain joins TRBV6-6 and TRBJ1-1; 7 nucleotides align to TRBD1. From germline, CDR1 is MNHNY and CDR2 SVGAGI (reference sequence). CDR3 length: 16 residues. The J segment lost 0 bases and the V segment lost 6 bases, leaving 10 bases of the junction unmatched. The CDR3 protein is CASSPTGVGMNTEAFF. In DNA form, the CDR3 reads TGTGCCAGCAGCCCAACAGGGGTTGGAATGAACACTGAAGCTTTCTTT.

The chain joins TRBV11-3 to TRBJ2-2; 9 nucleotides agree with TRBD1. Germline CDR1 and CDR2: SGHNT and YENEEA. The CDR3 runs 16 residues. V was clipped by 5 bases and J by 1 base; unmatched bases: 5. CDR3 loop: CASSPGQGMNTGELFF. The CDR3 bases are TGTGCCAGCAGCCCAGGACAGGGGATGAACACCGGGGAGCTGTTTTTT.

The chain joins TRBV19 to TRBJ2-7, with a weak D call TRBD1 (6 bases). The V end was cut by 3 bases, the J end by 3 bases, with 9 bases between. The germline V gene has CDR1 LNHDA and CDR2 SQIVND (reference sequence). The CDR3 contains 13 residues. The CDR3 region is CASSIQGNYEQYF. DNA of the CDR3: TGTGCCAGTAGTATTCAGGGGAACTACGAGCAGTACTTC.

The rearrangement links TRBV5-1 to TRBJ1-1; no reliable D call. Per germline, CDR1 SGHRS and CDR2 YFSETQ. The ends were cut back, 5 bases at V and 9 bases at J, with 23 bases in the middle. This CDR3 comprises 15 residues. CDR3 nucleotide sequence: TGCGCCAGCAGGAAAAGGGCCCCTGAGGTGGAACAAGCTTTCTTT. Its translation is CASRKRAPEVEQAFF. Complete variable domain (other parts from reference TRBV5-1 and TRBJ1-1): KAGVTQTPRYLIKTRGQQVTLSCSPISGHRSVSWYQQTPGQGLQFLFEYFSETQRNKGNFPGRFSGRQFSNSRSEMNVSTLELGDSALYLCASRKRAPEVEQAFFGQGTRLTVV.

This clone appeared a single time. J is TRBJ2-1 and V is TRBV5-4; TRBD1 aligns across 9 bases. V lost 4 bases, J lost 4 bases, and 6 bases stayed unmatched. This CDR3 spans 15 amino acids. Germline-derived CDR1 and CDR2 are SGHNT and YYREEE (reference sequence). The CDR3 DNA follows: TGTGCCAGCAGCCATGACAGGGGGGGTTACAATGAGCAGTTCTTC. As protein: CASSHDRGGYNEQFF.

The V and J genes are TRBV4-2 and TRBJ2-5; no clear D gene. In germline, CDR1 is LGHNA, CDR2 YNFKEQ. This CDR3 spans 13 amino acids. The V end was cut by 4 bases, the J end by 5 bases, with 11 bases between. The CDR3 nucleotides are TGTGCCAGCAGCCGTACTACTGTGGAGACCCAGTACTTC. It translates to CASSRTTVETQYF.

With regard to this clone: In the same sample, other DNA sequences code for this CDR3. V usage is TRBV7-6 and J usage is TRBJ2-2, with D unresolved. Germline CDR1 and CDR2: SGHVS and FNYEAQ. This CDR3 spans 16 amino acids. V was pared by 1 base and J by 0 bases, with 9 bases between. The DNA of the CDR3 is TGTGCCAGCAGCTTAGTGGGGAATGCGAACACCGGGGAGCTGTTTTTT. Translated: CASSLVGNANTGELFF.

The chain uses TRBV7-6 and TRBJ1-1; 8 bases line up with TRBD1. This CDR3 comprises 14 residues. The germline gives CDR1 SGHVS, CDR2 FNYEAQ. Unmatched junction bases numbered 4, after V lost 6 bases and J lost 1 base. For the CDR3, the DNA is TGTGCCAGCAGTTCCGGGACAGGGAACACTGAAGCTTTCTTT. Translating gives CASSSGTGNTEAFF.

CDR3 sequence reads: CASSLGGIYEQYF. The CDR3 coding sequence is TGTGCCAGCAGCTTGGGGGGAATCTACGAGCAGTACTTC. This chain connects TRBV28 to TRBJ2-7; the D gene is possibly TRBD2 (6 bases). The CDR3 has 13 amino acids. V dropped 6 bases and J dropped 3 bases, with 12 bases sitting between them. Germline assignment: CDR1 MDHEN and CDR2 SYDVKM. The variable domain in full, completed from reference TRBV28 and TRBJ2-7, reads DVKVTQSSRYLVKRTGEKVFLECVQDMDHENMFWYRQDPGLGLRLIYFSYDVKMKEKGDIPEGYSVSREKKERFSLILESASTNQTSMYLCASSLGGIYEQYFGPGTRLTVT.

This chain links TRBV5-1 with TRBJ2-3; 8 nucleotides line up with TRBD1. The CDR3 is 13 amino acids. The J segment lost 5 bases and the V segment lost 4 bases, leaving 3 bases of the junction unmatched. CDR1 SGHRS and CDR2 YFSETQ come from the germline V gene. The CDR3 sequence: CASSTDRGDTQYF. CDR3 bases: TGCGCCAGCAGCACCGACAGGGGAGATACGCAGTATTTT.

This clone was counted once. The V call is TRBV5-4, the J call TRBJ1-2; no clear D gene. V was shortened by 3 bases and J by 4 bases, with 16 bases between the two germline ends. CDR3 length: 15 amino acids. Germline-derived CDR1 and CDR2 are SGHNT and YYREEE (reference sequence). The CDR3 region is CASSSMTFKGYGYTF. The CDR3 DNA sequence: TGTGCCAGCAGCTCGATGACATTTAAAGGCTATGGCTACACCTTC.

V gene TRBV6-1 combines with J gene TRBJ2-1, with D perhaps assigned TRBD1 or TRBD2 (5 bases each). The CDR3 has 13 amino acids. Germline CDR1 reads MNHNS; CDR2 reads SASEGT. The V and J ends lost 7 bases and 13 bases respectively, with 20 bases between them. The CDR3 DNA reads TGTGCCAGCAAAGCCGGGACCTCGGACGAACAGTTCTTC. Encoded protein: CASKAGTSDEQFF.

As to this clone: This sample also contains other DNA sequences that code for the same CDR3. The chain links TRBV30 to TRBJ1-5; D possibly corresponds to TRBD1 (5 bases). V lost 0 bases and J lost 0, with 9 bases in between. The CDR3 extends over 15 amino acids. The germline V gene has CDR1 GTSNPN and CDR2 SVGIG (reference sequence). The CDR3 protein is CAWSVGTSSNQPQHF. DNA for the CDR3: TGTGCCTGGAGTGTAGGGACTAGTAGCAATCAGCCCCAGCATTTT.

This chain joins TRBV27 and TRBJ1-4; perhaps TRBD1 as D (5 bases). The CDR3 is 16 residues long. V gave up 5 bases and J gave up 4 bases, with 17 bases separating them. Germline V lookup: CDR1 MNHEY, CDR2 SMNVEV (reference sequence). CDR3 in amino acids: CASSGAGRGGNEKLFF. In DNA form, the CDR3 reads TGTGCCAGCAGTGGGGCCGGCCGGGGAGGTAATGAAAAACTGTTTTTT.

This clone was seen just once. The chain uses TRBV14 and TRBJ2-5, with D uncertain. Deletions cut 3 bases from V and 7 bases from J, with 6 bases between. This CDR3 contains 11 residues. Per germline, CDR1 SGHDN and CDR2 FVKESK. Here the CDR3 reads CASSHASTQYF. In DNA form, the CDR3 reads TGTGCCAGCAGCCACGCGTCGACCCAGTACTTC. Full variable domain (remainder filled in from reference TRBV14 and TRBJ2-5): EAGVTQFPSHSVIEKGQTVTLRCDPISGHDNLYWYRRVMGKEIKFLLHFVKESKQDESGMPNNRFLAERTGGTYSTLKVQPAELEDSGVYFCASSHASTQYFGPGTRLLVL.

J is TRBJ2-2 and V is TRBV2, with 9 bases fitting TRBD2. Germline V CDR1 and CDR2: SNHLY, FYNNEI. Trimming at V came to 6 bases and at J to 5 bases, leaving 4 bases not matched to a gene. This CDR3 region has 14 residues. CDR3 DNA sequence: TGTGCCAGCAGGCGGGAGGGGAAAACCGGGGAGCTGTTTTTT. Translated: CASRREGKTGELFF.

The CDR3 region has the DNA TGCGCCAGCAGCGAGGGAACGGCCCTGGGTGGCTACACCTTC. Translating it yields CASSEGTALGGYTF. The chain employs TRBV5-1 and TRBJ1-2; D gene unclear. The CDR3 runs to 14 residues. Trimming took off 4 bases at V and 7 bases at J, with 17 bases between the two ends. Germline CDR1 and CDR2: SGHRS and YFSETQ.